Each of the 19 T cell receptor beta chains below was sequenced from the same sample in a study of T cells in localized non-small cell lung cancer. Sequencing was performed with immunoSEQ multiplex PCR; in TCRdb, only in-frame clones are kept and a portion is missing. The profile shows about 24,000 clones, 89% of them singletons. The sequenced sample was peripheral blood, obtained before any cancer treatment. Every receptor here comes from a man aged 40 to 75 with stage I squamous cell lung carcinoma.

This clone was recorded once. The rearrangement joins TRBV9 to TRBJ2-3; 13 bases align to TRBD2. V gave up 5 bases and J gave up 2 bases; unmatched junction bases: 5. The CDR3 extends over 16 amino acids. The germline V gene encodes CDR1 SGDLS and CDR2 YYNGEE. CDR3 nucleotides: TGTGCCAGCAGAGCCGGGACTAGCGGGGACACAGATACGCAGTATTTT. This sequence encodes CASRAGTSGDTDTQYF.

J is TRBJ2-3 and V is TRBV5-6, with TRBD2 identical over 10 bases. The CDR3 loop spans 14 amino acids. Germline V CDR1 and CDR2: SGHDT, YYEEEE. Trimming at V came to 1 base and at J to 6 bases, leaving 2 bases not matched to a gene. The CDR3 region has the DNA TGTGCCAGCAGCTTGCCTAGCGGGGGCGATACGCAGTATTTT. This encodes CASSLPSGGDTQYF.

The chain combines TRBV2 with TRBJ2-7; weak D call: TRBD1 (5 bases). The CDR3 consists of 10 residues. Looked up from germline, CDR1 is SNHLY and CDR2 is FYNNEI. V was trimmed by 7 bases and J by 5 bases, leaving 6 bases between them. The CDR3 loop reads CASKGNEQYF. CDR3 coding DNA: TGTGCCAGCAAGGGGAACGAGCAGTACTTC.

Written as DNA, the CDR3 is TGTGCCAGCAGCACCCGGTCATCGGGATCTGGAAACACCATATATTTT. This codes for CASSTRSSGSGNTIYF. This rearrangement joins TRBV21-1 to TRBJ1-3. TRBV21-1 is listed as a pseudogene. CDR3 length: 16 residues.

The rearrangement links TRBV10-3 to TRBJ2-2; the match to TRBD1 covers 7 bases. The V gene's germline CDR1 is ENHRY and CDR2 SYGVKD. The CDR3 covers 11 residues. V lost 11 bases, J lost 6 bases, and 3 bases stayed unmatched. The CDR3 is CASTGAGELFF. DNA for the CDR3: TGTGCCTCAACAGGGGCCGGGGAGCTGTTTTTT.

The J gene is TRBJ2-1, the V gene TRBV28; D possibly corresponds to TRBD2 (5 bases). Per the germline V gene, CDR1 is MDHEN and CDR2 is SYDVKM. V was shortened by 2 bases and J by 8 bases, with 16 bases between the two germline ends. The CDR3 has 15 residues. The CDR3 here is CASSLAGPPIDEQFF. The DNA for the CDR3 is TGTGCCAGCAGTTTAGCGGGCCCCCCGATTGATGAGCAGTTCTTC.

The chain recombines TRBV30 with TRBJ2-1; weak D call: TRBD1 (5 bases). Deletions cut 0 bases from V and 6 bases from J, with 18 bases between. This CDR3 has 16 residues. Germline loops: CDR1 GTSNPN, CDR2 SVGIG (reference sequence). Here the CDR3 reads CAWSVRGTLRGNEQFF. In DNA, the CDR3 is TGTGCCTGGAGTGTACGAGGCACCCTAAGGGGCAATGAGCAGTTCTTC.

The V and J genes are TRBV7-8 and TRBJ1-5; possible D gene TRBD1, 5 bases. Trimming left V 5 bases short and J 9 bases short, with 20 bases between. In germline, CDR1 is SGHVS, CDR2 FQNEAQ. This CDR3 has 15 amino acids. CDR3: CASSPVRGPLLPQHF. As DNA, the CDR3 is TGTGCCAGCAGCCCGGTGCGGGGACCTTTACTGCCCCAGCATTTT.

This clone was counted between two and nine times. The rearrangement links TRBV7-2 to TRBJ1-1; weak D call: TRBD1 (6 bases). CDR1 and CDR2 (germline): SGHTA, FQGNSA. The V and J ends lost 5 bases and 5 bases respectively, with 18 bases between them. This CDR3 comprises 15 residues. In DNA form, the CDR3 reads TGTGCCAGCAGCCCCGCAGGGGAACAGGTAACTGAAGCTTTCTTT. Its protein is CASSPAGEQVTEAFF.

J is TRBJ1-6 and V is TRBV9; 8 nucleotides match TRBD1. The CDR3 runs 15 residues. After removal of 2 bases from V and 8 bases from J, the junction contained 6 bases not matched to a gene. Germline V gene data show CDR1 as SGDLS and CDR2 as YYNGEE. The CDR3 DNA sequence: TGTGCCAGCAGCGTCGGTCAGGGGGCTGATTCACCCCTCCACTTT. Protein product: CASSVGQGADSPLHF.

The chain combines TRBV28 with TRBJ1-2; 8 bases are shared with TRBD1. Germline-derived CDR1 and CDR2 are MDHEN and SYDVKM. CDR3 length equals 14 residues. V dropped 6 bases and J dropped 4; count of bases not matched to a gene: 7. The CDR3 nucleotides read TGTGCCAGCAGCACAGGACAGGGAGGCTATGGCTACACCTTC. Encoded protein: CASSTGQGGYGYTF.

The J gene is TRBJ1-6, the V gene TRBV4-1; D unresolved. The V end was cut by 0 bases, the J end by 5 bases, with 17 bases between. Germline V CDR1 and CDR2: MGHRA, YSYEKL. The CDR3 covers 18 residues. The DNA of the CDR3 is TGCGCCAGCAGCCAAGATTGCGGGGTAAGTATCCATAATTCACCCCTCCACTTT. This encodes CASSQDCGVSIHNSPLHF.

This clone was counted a single time. The chain combines TRBV5-5 with TRBJ1-2, with no clear D. V gave up 1 base and J gave up 3 bases, with 4 bases separating them. The CDR3 is made up of 12 amino acids. Per the germline V gene, CDR1 is SGHKS and CDR2 is YYEKEE (reference sequence). The CDR3 nucleotides are TGTGCCAGCAGCTTGCCAGACTATGGCTACACCTTC. Encoded protein: CASSLPDYGYTF.

This chain uses TRBV6-6 with TRBJ1-4; D is undetermined. Trimming stripped 6 bases from V and 4 bases from J, with 18 bases between. The CDR3 spans 16 residues. Germline loops: CDR1 MNHNY, CDR2 SVGAGI (reference sequence). CDR3 protein: CASRGSVGGVNEKLFF. CDR3 bases: TGTGCCAGCAGAGGCAGTGTTGGTGGGGTTAATGAAAAACTGTTTTTT.

V usage is TRBV15 and J usage is TRBJ1-2, with D perhaps matching TRBD1 (5 bases). Trimming cost V 1 base and J 6 bases, with 9 bases left between them. The germline gives CDR1 LNHNV, CDR2 YYDKDF (reference sequence). This CDR3 is 13 amino acids long. Here the CDR3 reads CATSRAGDDGYTF. CDR3 nucleotides: TGTGCCACCAGCAGAGCCGGGGACGATGGCTACACCTTC.

The chain combines TRBV15 with TRBJ2-6, with TRBD1 matching over 7 bases. Losses at the gene ends were 5 bases for V and 1 base for J; bases not matched to a gene: 11. Germline CDR1 is LNHNV and CDR2 is YYDKDF (reference sequence). There are 18 residues in the CDR3. CDR3 DNA sequence: TGTGCCACCAGCGGACCACCGGGACAGTCATCTGGGGCCAACGTCCTGACTTTC. Its protein product is CATSGPPGQSSGANVLTF.

The DNA of the CDR3 is TGCAGCGTTTTTACAGGGGGCGAAGAGACCCAGTACTTC. Translated: CSVFTGGEETQYF. This chain uses TRBV29-1 with TRBJ2-5; 9 nucleotides match TRBD1. Germline CDR1 is SQVTM and CDR2 is ANQGSEA. V dropped 5 bases and J dropped 3; count of bases not matched to a gene: 4. The CDR3 has 13 amino acids.

The V and J genes are TRBV6-6 and TRBJ2-7; TRBD1 might be the D (5 bases). The CDR3 length is 13 residues. V was trimmed by 4 bases and J by 4 bases, leaving 11 bases between them. The germline V gene has CDR1 MNHNY and CDR2 SVGAGI (reference sequence). The CDR3 nucleotides are TGTGCCAGCAGTTCCGACAGTTTATACGAGCAGTACTTC. Protein: CASSSDSLYEQYF.

J is TRBJ1-2 and V is TRBV18, with no clear D. In germline, CDR1 is KGHSH, CDR2 LQKENI. Deletions cut 5 bases from V and 0 bases from J, with 10 bases between. This CDR3 spans 14 amino acids. The CDR3 DNA follows: TGTGCCAGCTCAAAGGCGGAAGCTAACTATGGCTACACCTTC. Translation: CASSKAEANYGYTF.